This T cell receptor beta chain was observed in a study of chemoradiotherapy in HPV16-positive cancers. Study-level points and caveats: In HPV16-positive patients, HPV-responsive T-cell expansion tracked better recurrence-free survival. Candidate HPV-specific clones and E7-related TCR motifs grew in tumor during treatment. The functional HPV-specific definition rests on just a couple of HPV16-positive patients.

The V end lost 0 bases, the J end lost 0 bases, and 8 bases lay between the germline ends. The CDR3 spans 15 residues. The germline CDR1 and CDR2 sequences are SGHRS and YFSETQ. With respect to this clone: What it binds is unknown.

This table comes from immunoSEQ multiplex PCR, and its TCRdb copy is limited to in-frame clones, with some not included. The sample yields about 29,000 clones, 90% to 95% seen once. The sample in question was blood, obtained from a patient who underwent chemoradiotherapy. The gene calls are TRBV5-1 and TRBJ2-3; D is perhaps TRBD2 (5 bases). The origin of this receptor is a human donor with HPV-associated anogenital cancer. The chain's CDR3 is CASSLAQRSTDTQYF. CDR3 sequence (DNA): TGCGCCAGCAGCTTGGCCCAGCGGAGCACAGATACGCAGTATTTT.